A single sample gave rise to the 11 T cell receptor beta chains below, sequenced in a study of beta chain features in type 1 diabetes (dated by TCRdb to the late 2010s). What the research found in general, with its limitations: In all four CD4+ subsets, TCRB CDR3 length was moderately but significantly shorter in type 1 diabetes patients.

These receptors have no known antigen. Libraries were made using the immunoSEQ multiplex PCR assay. The entire amount of isolated RNA was reverse transcribed using the High Capacity cDNA Reverse Transcription Kit, so the sequenced TCRB transcripts were expressed ones. TCRdb stores this immuneACCESS table with in-frame sequences only. Part of the clones is absent; in the studies checked, under half of the shortfall reflects unresolved V genes, and no reason is known for the rest. The table for this sample lists under 300,000 clones; just over 20% of them were counted only once. Jointly, the top ten make up 0.028% of the sample. The sample comprised naive CD4+ T cells from blood. Sample cell subset or site, as interpreted from the label and publication: true naive CD4+ T cells. The source of these receptors is a woman aged 40 to 55 with type 1 diabetes.

The V and J genes are TRBV30 and TRBJ2-1; TRBD2 agrees at 11 bases. V gave up 4 bases and J gave up 8 bases; unmatched junction bases: 10. The CDR3 has 15 residues. CDR1 is GTSNPN and CDR2 is SVGIG in the germline V gene (reference sequence). CDR3 sequence (DNA): TGTGCCTGGACTTCAACTAGCGGGAGTCGCGATGAGCAGTTCTTC. This sequence encodes CAWTSTSGSRDEQFF.

The chain joins TRBV27 to TRBJ2-6, with D tentatively TRBD1 (5 bases). Trimming took 5 bases from V and 5 from J, leaving 13 bases between them. CDR1 is MNHEY, CDR2 SMNVEV, per germline (reference sequence). CDR3 length equals 15 residues. CDR3 in DNA: TGTGCCAGCAGTGCGGATAGACAGCGGGCCAACGTCCTGACTTTC. It codes for CASSADRQRANVLTF.

This clone was seen a handful of times. The chain links TRBV28 to TRBJ1-1, with TRBD1 matching 7 bases. The CDR3 extends over 17 amino acids. The V gene end was trimmed by 6 bases and the J gene end by 3 bases; junction bases not matched to a gene: 16. Germline lookup yields CDR1 MDHEN and CDR2 SYDVKM. The CDR3 sequence: CASRPSRGQATYTEAFF. CDR3 coding DNA: TGTGCCAGCAGACCAAGTCGTGGACAGGCTACTTACACTGAAGCTTTCTTT.

As DNA, the CDR3 is TGCAGCGTTGTGCAGGCTAATGAAAAACTGTTTTTT. Amino acids: CSVVQANEKLFF. The V gene is TRBV29-1, the J gene TRBJ1-4; D ambiguous. Between the trimmed V and J ends, which lost 4 bases and 3 bases, there was a span of 6 bases. Germline CDR1 SQVTM, CDR2 ANQGSEA. CDR3 length: 12 amino acids.

The CDR3 bases are TGTGCCAGTAGTATAGGACAGGCCGGCTATGGCTACACCTTC. It specifies CASSIGQAGYGYTF. This chain uses TRBV19 with TRBJ1-2; tentative D call: TRBD1 (6 bases). CDR3 size: 14 residues. The ends were cut back, 1 base at V and 4 bases at J, with 10 bases in the middle. From germline, CDR1 is LNHDA and CDR2 SQIVND (reference sequence).

The table lists this clone with a few counts. The genes are TRBV29-1 and TRBJ1-6; 7 nucleotides agree with TRBD1. Germline V gives CDR1 SQVTM, CDR2 ANQGSEA. The CDR3 has 13 residues. The V and J ends lost 7 bases and 7 bases, in that order; junction bases with no gene match: 7. CDR3 sequence: CSARQGLNSPLHF. DNA for the CDR3: TGCAGCGCTAGACAGGGCCTGAATTCACCCCTCCACTTT.

The chain uses TRBV5-6 and TRBJ2-3; D possibly corresponds to TRBD2 (6 bases). V was pared by 3 bases and J by 14 bases, with 16 bases between. There are 12 residues in the CDR3. Germline V gives CDR1 SGHDT, CDR2 YYEEEE. CDR3 nucleotides: TGTGCCAGCAGCTCGCCCGGGACTCCTCCGTATTTT. Translation gives CASSSPGTPPYF.

The chain carries TRBV4-2 and TRBJ2-1; maybe TRBD2 (5 bases). Germline values: CDR1 LGHNA, CDR2 YNFKEQ. Trimming pared 3 bases from V and 14 bases from J, leaving 14 bases between. This CDR3 comprises 12 residues. CDR3 sequence: CASSQPPGLKFF. DNA of the CDR3: TGTGCCAGCAGCCAGCCCCCGGGGTTGAAGTTCTTC.

In DNA form, the CDR3 reads TGCGCCAGCAGCCAAGAGACTGGAGCCAGCTCCTACAATGAGCAGTTCTTC. Its translation is CASSQETGASSYNEQFF. The chain combines TRBV4-1 with TRBJ2-1, with unresolved D. The ends were cut back, 0 bases at V and 0 bases at J, with 12 bases in the middle. The CDR3 extends over 17 amino acids. CDR1 and CDR2 (germline): MGHRA, YSYEKL.

This clone was seen only a few times. The chain carries TRBV4-3 and TRBJ2-1; 15 bases are shared with TRBD2. CDR3 length: 17 amino acids. V lost 1 base, J lost 4 bases, and 2 bases stayed unmatched. The germline gives CDR1 LGHNA, CDR2 YSLEER. The CDR3 loop is CASSQAGLAGGYNEQFF. For the CDR3, the DNA is TGCGCCAGCAGCCAAGCGGGACTAGCGGGAGGATACAATGAGCAGTTCTTC.

The rearrangement uses TRBV28 and TRBJ2-3, with D hard to call. The CDR3 is made up of 14 amino acids. Germline V gives CDR1 MDHEN, CDR2 SYDVKM. V lost 6 bases, J lost 2 bases, and 12 bases lay in between. This CDR3 reads CASSLLNPTDTQYF. CDR3 DNA sequence: TGTGCCAGCAGCCTCCTAAACCCCACAGATACGCAGTATTTT.